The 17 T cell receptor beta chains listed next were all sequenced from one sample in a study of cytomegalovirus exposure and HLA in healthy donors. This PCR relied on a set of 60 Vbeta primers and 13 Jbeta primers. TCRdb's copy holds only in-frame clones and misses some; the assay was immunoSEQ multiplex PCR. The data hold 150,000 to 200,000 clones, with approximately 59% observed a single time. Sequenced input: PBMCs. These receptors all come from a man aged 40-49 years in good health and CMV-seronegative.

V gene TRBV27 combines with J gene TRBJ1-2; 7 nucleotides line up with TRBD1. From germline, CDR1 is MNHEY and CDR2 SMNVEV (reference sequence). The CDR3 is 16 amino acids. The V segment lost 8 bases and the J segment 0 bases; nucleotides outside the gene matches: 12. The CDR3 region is CASASGQYRANYGYTF. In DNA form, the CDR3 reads TGTGCCAGCGCCTCGGGACAGTATCGAGCTAACTATGGCTACACCTTC.

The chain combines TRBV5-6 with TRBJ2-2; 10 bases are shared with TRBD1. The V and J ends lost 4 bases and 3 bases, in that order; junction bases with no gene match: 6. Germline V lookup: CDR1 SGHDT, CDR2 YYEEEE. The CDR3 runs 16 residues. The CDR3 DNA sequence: TGTGCCAGCAGCCCTCTGACAGGGGGCCACACCGGGGAGCTGTTTTTT. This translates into CASSPLTGGHTGELFF.

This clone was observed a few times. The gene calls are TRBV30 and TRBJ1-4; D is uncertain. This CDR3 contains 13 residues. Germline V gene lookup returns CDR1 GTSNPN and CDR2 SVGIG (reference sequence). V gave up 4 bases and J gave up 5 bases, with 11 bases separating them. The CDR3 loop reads CAWNTFENEKLFF. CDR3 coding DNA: TGTGCCTGGAATACCTTTGAGAATGAAAAACTGTTTTTT. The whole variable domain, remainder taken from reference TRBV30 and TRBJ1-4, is SQTIHQWPATLVQPVGSPLSLECTVEGTSNPNLYWYRQAAGRGLQLLFYSVGIGQISSEVPQNLSASRPQDRQFILSSKKLLLSDSGFYLCAWNTFENEKLFFGSGTQLSVL.

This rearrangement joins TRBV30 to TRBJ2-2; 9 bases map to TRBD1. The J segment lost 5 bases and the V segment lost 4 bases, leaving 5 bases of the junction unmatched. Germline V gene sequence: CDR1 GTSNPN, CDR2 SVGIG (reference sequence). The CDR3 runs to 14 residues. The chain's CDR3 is CAWKVTGGTGELFF. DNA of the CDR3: TGTGCCTGGAAAGTGACAGGGGGGACCGGGGAGCTGTTTTTT.

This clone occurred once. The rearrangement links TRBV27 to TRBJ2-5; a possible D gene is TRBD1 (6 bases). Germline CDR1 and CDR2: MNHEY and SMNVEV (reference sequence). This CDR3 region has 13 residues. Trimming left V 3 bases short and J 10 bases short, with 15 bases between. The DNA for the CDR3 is TGTGCCAGCAGTTTGACAGGTTCATATGGCCAGTACTTC. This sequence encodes CASSLTGSYGQYF.

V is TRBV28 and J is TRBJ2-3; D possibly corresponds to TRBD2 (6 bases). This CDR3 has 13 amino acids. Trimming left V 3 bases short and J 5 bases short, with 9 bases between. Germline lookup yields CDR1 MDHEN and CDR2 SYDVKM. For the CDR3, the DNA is TGTGCCAGCAGTTTCCCAGCGGGAGATACGCAGTATTTT. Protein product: CASSFPAGDTQYF.

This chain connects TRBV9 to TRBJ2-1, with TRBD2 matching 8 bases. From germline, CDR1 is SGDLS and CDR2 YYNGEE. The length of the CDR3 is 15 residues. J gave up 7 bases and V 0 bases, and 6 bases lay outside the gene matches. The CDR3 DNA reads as TGTGCCAGCAGCGTAGCAGCGGGAGTGGAGAATGAGCAGTTCTTC. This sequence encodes CASSVAAGVENEQFF.

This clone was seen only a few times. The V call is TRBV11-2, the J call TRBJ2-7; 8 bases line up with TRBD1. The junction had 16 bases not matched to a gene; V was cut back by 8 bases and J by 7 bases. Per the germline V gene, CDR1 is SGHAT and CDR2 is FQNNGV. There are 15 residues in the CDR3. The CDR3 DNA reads TGTGCCAGCGGAACGTACAGGGGGAAGGTAGGGGAGCAGTACTTC. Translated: CASGTYRGKVGEQYF.

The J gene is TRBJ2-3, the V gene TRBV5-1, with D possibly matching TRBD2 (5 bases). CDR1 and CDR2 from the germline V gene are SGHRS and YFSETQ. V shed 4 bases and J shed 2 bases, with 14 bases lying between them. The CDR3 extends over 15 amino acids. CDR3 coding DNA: TGCGCCAGCAGCCCCCGGACTTTCCCCACAGATACGCAGTATTTT. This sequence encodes CASSPRTFPTDTQYF.

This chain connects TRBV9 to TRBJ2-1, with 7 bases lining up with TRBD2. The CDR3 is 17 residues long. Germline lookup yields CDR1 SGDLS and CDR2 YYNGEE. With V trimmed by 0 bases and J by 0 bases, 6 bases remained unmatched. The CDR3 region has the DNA TGTGCCAGCAGCGTAGCGGGGGGTACGAGCTCCTACAATGAGCAGTTCTTC. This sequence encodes CASSVAGGTSSYNEQFF.

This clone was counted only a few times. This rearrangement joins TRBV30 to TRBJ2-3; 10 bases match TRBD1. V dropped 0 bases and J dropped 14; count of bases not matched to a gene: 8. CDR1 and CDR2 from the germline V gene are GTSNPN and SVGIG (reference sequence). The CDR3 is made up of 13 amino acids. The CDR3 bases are TGTGCCTGGAGTGTAAAGGACAGGGGGTTGAGGTATTTT. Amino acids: CAWSVKDRGLRYF. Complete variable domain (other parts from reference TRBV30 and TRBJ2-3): SQTIHQWPATLVQPVGSPLSLECTVEGTSNPNLYWYRQAAGRGLQLLFYSVGIGQISSEVPQNLSASRPQDRQFILSSKKLLLSDSGFYLCAWSVKDRGLRYFGPGTRLTVL.

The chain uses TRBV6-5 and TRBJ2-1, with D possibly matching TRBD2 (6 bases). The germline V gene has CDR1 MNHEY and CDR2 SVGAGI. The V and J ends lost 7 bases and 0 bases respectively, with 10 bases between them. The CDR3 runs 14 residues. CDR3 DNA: TGTGCCAGCAAGGCGGACTACTCCTACAATGAGCAGTTCTTC. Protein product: CASKADYSYNEQFF.

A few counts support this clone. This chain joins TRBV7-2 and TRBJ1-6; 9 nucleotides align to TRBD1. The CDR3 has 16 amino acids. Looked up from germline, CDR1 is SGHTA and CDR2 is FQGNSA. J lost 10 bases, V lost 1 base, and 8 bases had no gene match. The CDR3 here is CASSLEGTGMESPLHF. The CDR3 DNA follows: TGTGCCAGCAGCTTAGAGGGGACAGGGATGGAATCACCCCTCCACTTT.

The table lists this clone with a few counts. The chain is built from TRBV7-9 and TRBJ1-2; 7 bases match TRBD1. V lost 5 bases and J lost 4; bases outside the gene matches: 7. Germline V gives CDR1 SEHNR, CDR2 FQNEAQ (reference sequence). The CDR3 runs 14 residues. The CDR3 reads CASSPRQGPYGYTF. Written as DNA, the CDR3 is TGTGCCAGCAGCCCCCGACAGGGCCCCTATGGCTACACCTTC.

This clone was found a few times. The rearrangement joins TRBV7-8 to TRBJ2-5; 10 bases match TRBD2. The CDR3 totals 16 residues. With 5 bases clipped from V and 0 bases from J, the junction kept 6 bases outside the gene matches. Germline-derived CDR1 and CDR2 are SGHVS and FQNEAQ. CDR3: CASSATSGTNQETQYF. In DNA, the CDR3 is TGTGCCAGCAGCGCAACTAGCGGGACAAACCAAGAGACCCAGTACTTC. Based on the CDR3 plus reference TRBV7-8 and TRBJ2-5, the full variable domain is GAGVSQSPRYKVAKRGQDVALRCDPISGHVSLFWYQQALGQGPEFLTYFQNEAQLDKSGLPSDRFFAERPEGSVSTLKIQRTQQEDSAVYLCASSATSGTNQETQYFGPGTRLLVL.

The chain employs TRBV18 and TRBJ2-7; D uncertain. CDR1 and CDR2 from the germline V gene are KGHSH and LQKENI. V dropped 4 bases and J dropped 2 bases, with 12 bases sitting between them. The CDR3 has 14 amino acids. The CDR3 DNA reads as TGTGCCAGCTCACTGGGCCAGTTAGCCTACGAGCAGTACTTC. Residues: CASSLGQLAYEQYF.

The CDR3 loop reads CASSQGPGRSDEKLFF. CDR3 sequence (DNA): TGCGCCAGCAGCCAGGGACCCGGGAGATCGGATGAAAAACTGTTTTTT. This chain connects TRBV4-1 to TRBJ1-4, with D possibly being TRBD1 (5 bases). CDR1 and CDR2 (germline): MGHRA, YSYEKL. Trimming left V 3 bases short and J 6 bases short, with 17 bases between. CDR3 length: 16 amino acids.